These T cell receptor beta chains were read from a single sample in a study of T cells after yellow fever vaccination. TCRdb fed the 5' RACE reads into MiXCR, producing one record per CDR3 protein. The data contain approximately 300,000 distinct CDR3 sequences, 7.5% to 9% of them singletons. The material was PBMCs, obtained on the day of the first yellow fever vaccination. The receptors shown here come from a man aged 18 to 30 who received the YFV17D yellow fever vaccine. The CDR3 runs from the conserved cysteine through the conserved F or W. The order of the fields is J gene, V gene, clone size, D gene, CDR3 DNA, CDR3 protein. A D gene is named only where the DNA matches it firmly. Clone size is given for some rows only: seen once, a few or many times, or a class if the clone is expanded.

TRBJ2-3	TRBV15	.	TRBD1	TGTGCCATCAGCAGGGGGCAAGATACGCAGTATTTT	CAISRGQDTQYF
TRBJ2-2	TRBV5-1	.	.	TGCGCCAGCAGCTTGGCCGTCTACCACACCGGGGAGCTGTTTTTT	CASSLAVYHTGELFF
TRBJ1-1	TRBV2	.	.	TGTGCCAGCAGTCCACAGGGCTATGGCACTGAAGCTTTCTTT	CASSPQGYGTEAFF
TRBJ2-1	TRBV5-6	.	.	TGTGCCAGCATGCTCCCACGGGACACATACAATGAGCAGTTCTTC	CASMLPRDTYNEQFF
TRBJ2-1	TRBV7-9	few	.	TGTGCCAGCAGCAAGCCCGATGGGTCCTACAATGAGCAGTTCTTC	CASSKPDGSYNEQFF
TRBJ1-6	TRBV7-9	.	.	TGTGCCAGCAGCTTAGCGGTCCAGAATTCACCCCTCCACTTT	CASSLAVQNSPLHF
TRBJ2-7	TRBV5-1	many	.	TGCGCCAGCAGCTCGGGGCACCAGGGTGATCGGCAGTACTTC	CASSSGHQGDRQYF
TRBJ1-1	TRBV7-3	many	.	TGTGCCAGCAGCTTATACCGGAACACTGAAGCTTTCTTT	CASSLYRNTEAFF
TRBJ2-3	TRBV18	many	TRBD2	TGTGCCAGCTCACCACAGGGACTAACGCAGTATTTT	CASSPQGLTQYF
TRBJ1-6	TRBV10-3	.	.	TGTGCCATCAGTCGGGGTTCCAATTCACCCCTCCACTTT	CAISRGSNSPLHF
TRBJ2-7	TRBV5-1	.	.	TGCGCCAGCAGCTGGCTGAGGGACACCAACTACGAGCAGTACTTC	CASSWLRDTNYEQYF
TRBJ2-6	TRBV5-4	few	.	TGTGCCAGCAGCTTCGGAGGGGCGTCCTCTGGGGCCAACGTCCTGACTTTC	CASSFGGASSGANVLTF
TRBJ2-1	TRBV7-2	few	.	TGTGCCAGCAGCTTTAGCCAGGGGTACAATGAGCAGTTCTTC	CASSFSQGYNEQFF
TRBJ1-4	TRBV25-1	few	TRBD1	TGTGCCCCAGGGGGGGTGATTGCTGAAAAACTGTTTTTT	CAPGGVIAEKLFF